The rows below give T cell receptor beta chains drawn from one sample of a study of tumor-infiltrating lymphocytes in localized non-small cell lung cancer. The assay was immunoSEQ multiplex PCR, and TCRdb's table has in-frame clones only and misses some. The table lists around 25,000 clones, roughly 70% of them singletons, with about 15% in the top ten. Sequenced material: lung tumor tissue. Source of these receptors: a human donor with non-small cell lung cancer. Both conserved end residues are part of each CDR3. The D gene is left open where the match is weak. Clone sizes are given selectively: once, few, many, or a class where the clone is expanded.

D gene,CDR3 length,V gene,J gene,clone size,CDR3 protein
-,15,TRBV7-8,TRBJ2-7,-,CASSLANFHSYEQYF
-,16,TRBV4-1,TRBJ1-1,many,CASSRQYGGGDTEAFF
TRBD1,14,TRBV5-1,TRBJ1-2,-,CASSQGQGAIGYTF
TRBD2,18,TRBV7-2,TRBJ2-3,-,CASSLAPRTSGRTDTQYF
TRBD1,17,TRBV19,TRBJ2-2,medium-sized,CASSIGGQGPNTGELFF
-,11,TRBV20-1,TRBJ2-7,once,CSARDPPEQYF
-,15,TRBV7-2,TRBJ2-1,-,CASSPRASSYNEQFF
-,17,TRBV14,TRBJ2-1,-,CASSPSIGSDSYNEQFF
-,17,TRBV10-1,TRBJ2-1,once,CASSESGTSRSYNEQFF
TRBD1,13,TRBV6-6,TRBJ1-5,-,CASSFQGDQPQHF
-,17,TRBV7-9,TRBJ2-3,once,CASSLGIQPTSTDTQYF